These T cell receptor beta chains were read from a single sample in a study of CXCR3-negative and CXCR3-positive naive CD8 T cells. From the 5' RACE reads, TCRdb lists one entry per CDR3 protein and no DNA. Recorded here are approximately 70,000 distinct CDR3 sequences; the top ten clones represent approximately 1.5%. Source material: naive CXCR3- CD8+ T cells from blood. These receptor sequences come from a human donor in good health. Some clones in this sample may be carry-over from other donors' samples. Both conserved end residues are part of each CDR3.

V gene	J gene	CDR3 protein
TRBV28	TRBJ2-1	CASSSSGGANEQFF
TRBV28	TRBJ2-7	CASSRPLGYEQYF
TRBV5-1	TRBJ1-6	CASSHGISYNSPLHF
TRBV29-1	TRBJ1-5	CSVAAGDSNQPQHF
TRBV29-1	TRBJ2-5	CSVDGGLQETQYF
TRBV25-1	TRBJ2-4	CASSDGTAREGIQYF
TRBV20-1	TRBJ2-5	CSAGGRLVSNREETQYF
TRBV29-1	TRBJ2-7	CSVEDGHEQYF
TRBV12-3/TRBV12-4	TRBJ2-3	CASSTTSGGATDTQYF
TRBV7-9	TRBJ2-1	CASSLAPYNEQFF
TRBV5-5	TRBJ2-7	CASSSRDTGTIYEQYF
TRBV7-8	TRBJ2-6	CASSRGTGASGANVLTF
TRBV21-1	TRBJ2-1	CASNRHNSYNEQFF
TRBV7-6	TRBJ2-5	CASSLTSGMERVETQYF
TRBV29-1	TRBJ2-1	CSVESGRTYEQFF
TRBV5-1	TRBJ2-7	CASSLYGGAYEQYF
TRBV29-1	TRBJ2-7	CSAEGPSAYGQYF
TRBV29-1	TRBJ2-5	CSVEGANQETQYF
TRBV23-1	TRBJ2-3	CASSRPKDADTQYF
TRBV7-7	TRBJ1-3	CASSPGTHHGNTIYF
TRBV7-9	TRBJ2-7	CASGTPSRAGEQYF
TRBV28	TRBJ2-7	CASSFRDEQYF
TRBV7-9	TRBJ1-5	CASGENQPQHF
TRBV21-1	TRBJ1-5	CASSKGPYSNQPQHF
TRBV12-3/TRBV12-4	TRBJ1-1	CASSLTANTEAFF
TRBV28	TRBJ2-1	CASSLSRYNEQFF
TRBV21-1	TRBJ2-5	CASSSPREGETQYF